These 6 T cell receptor beta chains originate from one sample sequenced in a study of blood T cell repertoires in COVID-19. Profiling relied on immunoSEQ multiplex PCR, and the TCRdb table lists in-frame clones only, not all of them. Of 200,000 to 300,000 clones in the sample, about 80% are singletons; the top ten hold 2.5% to 4%. Sample: peripheral blood. The receptors were gathered from a woman of 80 years or more with acute or convalescent COVID-19.

This chain connects TRBV10-3 to TRBJ1-4; TRBD1 is a possible D gene (6 bases). The CDR3 runs to 16 residues. Germline-derived CDR1 and CDR2 are ENHRY and SYGVKD. Trimming cost V 10 bases and J 2 bases, with 20 bases left between them. CDR3 DNA: TGTGCCACAGCACGCGGAGGACAGAATACTAATGAAAAACTGTTTTTT. Residues: CATARGGQNTNEKLFF.

CDR3 DNA: TGTGCCAGCAGCTTAGCGCGGGACTACAATGAGCAGTTCTTC. It translates to CASSLARDYNEQFF. V usage is TRBV7-2 and J usage is TRBJ2-1; weak D call: TRBD2 (6 bases). The CDR3 length is 14 residues. Trimming took 0 bases from V and 3 from J, leaving 6 bases between them. Germline CDR1 reads SGHTA; CDR2 reads FQGNSA.

The chain has TRBV30 and TRBJ1-1; D unclear. CDR1 is GTSNPN, CDR2 SVGIG, per germline (reference sequence). V shed 2 bases and J shed 0 bases, with 10 bases lying between them. This CDR3 is built from 14 residues. The CDR3 sequence: CAWSLGLMNTEAFF. CDR3 in DNA: TGTGCCTGGAGTCTTGGACTGATGAACACTGAAGCTTTCTTT.

The chain couples TRBV9 to TRBJ2-2; D is perhaps TRBD1 (5 bases). CDR1 is SGDLS and CDR2 is YYNGEE in the germline V gene. V lost 0 bases to trimming and J lost 5 bases, with 17 bases between them. The CDR3 totals 17 residues. In DNA, the CDR3 is TGTGCCAGCAGCGTAGGATTTACAGGCCCTATAACCGGGGAGCTGTTTTTT. Protein sequence: CASSVGFTGPITGELFF. The full variable domain, completed using reference TRBV9 and TRBJ2-2, is DSGVTQTPKHLITATGQRVTLRCSPRSGDLSVYWYQQSLDQGLQFLIQYYNGEERAKGNILERFSAQQFPDLHSELNLSSLELGDSALYFCASSVGFTGPITGELFFGEGSRLTVL.

This clone has just a few counts. The chain carries TRBV5-1 and TRBJ2-1; 7 bases line up with TRBD2. V lost 5 bases, J lost 4 bases, and 6 bases stayed unmatched. CDR1 and CDR2 (germline): SGHRS, YFSETQ. The CDR3 is 14 residues long. CDR3 residues: CASSRLADYNEQFF. CDR3 nucleotides: TGCGCCAGCAGTAGGCTAGCGGATTACAATGAGCAGTTCTTC.

Written as DNA, the CDR3 is TGTGCCAGCAATTCTCCCGGACAGGCCAACTATGGCTACACCTTC. It specifies CASNSPGQANYGYTF. V gene TRBV6-6 combines with J gene TRBJ1-2, with 7 nucleotides matching TRBD1. The length of the CDR3 is 15 residues. Germline assignment: CDR1 MNHNY and CDR2 SVGAGI (reference sequence). V dropped 7 bases and J dropped 2; count of bases not matched to a gene: 10.